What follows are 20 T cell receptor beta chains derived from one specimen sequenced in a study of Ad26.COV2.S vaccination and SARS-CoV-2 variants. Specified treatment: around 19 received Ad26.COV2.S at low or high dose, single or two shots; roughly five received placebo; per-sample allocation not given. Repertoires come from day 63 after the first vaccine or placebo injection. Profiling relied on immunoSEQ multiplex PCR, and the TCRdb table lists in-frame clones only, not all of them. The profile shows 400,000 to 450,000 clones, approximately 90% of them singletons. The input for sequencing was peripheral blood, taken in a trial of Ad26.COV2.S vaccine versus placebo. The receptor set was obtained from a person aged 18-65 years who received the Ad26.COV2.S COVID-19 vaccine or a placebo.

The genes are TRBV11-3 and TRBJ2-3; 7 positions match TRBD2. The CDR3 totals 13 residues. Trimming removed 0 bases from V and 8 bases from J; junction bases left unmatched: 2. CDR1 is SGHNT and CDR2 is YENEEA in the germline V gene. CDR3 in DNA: TGTGCCAGCAGCTTAGAAACGGGAGGTACGCAGTATTTT. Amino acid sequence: CASSLETGGTQYF.

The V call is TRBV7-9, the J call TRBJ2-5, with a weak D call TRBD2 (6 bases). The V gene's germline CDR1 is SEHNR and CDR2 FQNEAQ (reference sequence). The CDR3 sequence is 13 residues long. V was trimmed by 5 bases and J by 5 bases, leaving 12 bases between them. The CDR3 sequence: CASSRTTGETQYF. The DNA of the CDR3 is TGTGCCAGCAGCCGGACTACGGGGGAGACCCAGTACTTC.

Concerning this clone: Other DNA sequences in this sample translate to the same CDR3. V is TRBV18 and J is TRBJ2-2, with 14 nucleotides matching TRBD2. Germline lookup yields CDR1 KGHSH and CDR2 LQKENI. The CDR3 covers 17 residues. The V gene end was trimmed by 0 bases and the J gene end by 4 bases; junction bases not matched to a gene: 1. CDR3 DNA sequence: TGTGCCAGCTCACCACCCGGACTAGCGGGAGGCACCGGGGAGCTGTTTTTT. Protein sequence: CASSPPGLAGGTGELFF.

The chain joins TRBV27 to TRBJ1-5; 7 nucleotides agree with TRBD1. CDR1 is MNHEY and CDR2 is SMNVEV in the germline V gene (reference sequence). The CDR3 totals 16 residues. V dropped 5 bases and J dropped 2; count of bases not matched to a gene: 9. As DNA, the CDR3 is TGTGCCAGCAGTCCCCAAGGACAGGTGGGCAATCAGCCCCAGCATTTT. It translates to CASSPQGQVGNQPQHF.

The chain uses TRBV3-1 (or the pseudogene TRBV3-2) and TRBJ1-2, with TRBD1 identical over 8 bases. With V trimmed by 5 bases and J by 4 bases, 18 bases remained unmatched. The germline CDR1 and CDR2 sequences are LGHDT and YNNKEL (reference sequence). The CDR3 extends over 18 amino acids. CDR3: CASSTRVQGARRTYGYTF. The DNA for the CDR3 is TGTGCCAGCAGCACCCGAGTTCAGGGGGCGCGTAGGACCTATGGCTACACCTTC.

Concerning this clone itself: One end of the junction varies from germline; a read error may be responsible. The CDR3 bases are TGTGCCAGCAGTAACTCTTGGGGCTACGAGCAGTACTTC. As protein: CASSNSWGYEQYF. The chain employs TRBV6-2 or TRBV6-3 and TRBJ2-7; D gene ambiguous. This CDR3 is built from 13 residues. From germline, CDR1 is MNHEY and CDR2 SVGEGT.

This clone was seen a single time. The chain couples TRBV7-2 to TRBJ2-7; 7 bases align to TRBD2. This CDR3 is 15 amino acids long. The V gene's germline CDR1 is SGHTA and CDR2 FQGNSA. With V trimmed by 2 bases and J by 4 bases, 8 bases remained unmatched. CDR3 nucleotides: TGTGCCAGCAGCTTATATCGCGGGGGAGATTACGAGCAGTACTTC. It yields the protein CASSLYRGGDYEQYF.

DNA for the CDR3: TGTGCCAGCAGCTTGGCGGCGGGAGGAGATACGCAGTATTTT. This translates into CASSLAAGGDTQYF. The chain recombines TRBV5-4 with TRBJ2-3, with TRBD2 matching over 8 bases. The ends lost 0 bases at V and 5 bases at J; junction bases unmatched: 2. Germline CDR1 SGHNT, CDR2 YYREEE (reference sequence). The CDR3 spans 14 residues.

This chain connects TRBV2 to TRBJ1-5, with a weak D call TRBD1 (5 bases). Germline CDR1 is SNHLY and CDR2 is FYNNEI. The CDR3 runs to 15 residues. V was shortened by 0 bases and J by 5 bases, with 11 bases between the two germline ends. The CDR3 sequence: CASSEALPGDQPQHF. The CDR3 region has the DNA TGTGCCAGCAGTGAAGCGCTTCCGGGGGATCAGCCCCAGCATTTT.

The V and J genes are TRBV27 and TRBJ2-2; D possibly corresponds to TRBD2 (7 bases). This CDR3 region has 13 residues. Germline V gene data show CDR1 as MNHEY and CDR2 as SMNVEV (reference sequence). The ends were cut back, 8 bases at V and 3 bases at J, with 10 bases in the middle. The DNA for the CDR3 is TGTGCCAGCCGGGGGGCGTACACCGGGGAGCTGTTTTTT. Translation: CASRGAYTGELFF.

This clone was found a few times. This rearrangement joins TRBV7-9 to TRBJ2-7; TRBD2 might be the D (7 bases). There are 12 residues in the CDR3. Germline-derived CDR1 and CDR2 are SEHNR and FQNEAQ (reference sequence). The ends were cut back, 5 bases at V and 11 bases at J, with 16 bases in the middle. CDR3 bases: TGTGCCAGCAGCGACGCCGGGGGGCTGGAGTACTTC. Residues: CASSDAGGLEYF. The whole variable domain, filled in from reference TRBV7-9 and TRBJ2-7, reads DTGVSQNPRHKITKRGQNVTFRCDPISEHNRLYWYRQTLGQGPEFLTYFQNEAQLEKSRLLSDRFSAERPKGSFSTLEIQRTEQGDSAMYLCASSDAGGLEYFGPGTRLTVT.

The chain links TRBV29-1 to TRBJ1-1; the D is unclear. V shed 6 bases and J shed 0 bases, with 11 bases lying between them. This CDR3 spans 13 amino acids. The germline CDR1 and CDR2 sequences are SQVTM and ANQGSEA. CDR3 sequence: CSVPGVLNTEAFF. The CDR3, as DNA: TGCAGCGTACCGGGAGTCCTGAACACTGAAGCTTTCTTT.

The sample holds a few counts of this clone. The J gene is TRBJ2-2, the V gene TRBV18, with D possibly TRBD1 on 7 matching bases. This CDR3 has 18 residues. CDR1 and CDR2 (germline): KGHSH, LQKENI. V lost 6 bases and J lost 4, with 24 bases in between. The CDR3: CASSPRQGGRTSTGELFF. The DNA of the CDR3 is TGTGCCAGCTCCCCTCGACAGGGAGGTCGGACGAGCACCGGGGAGCTGTTTTTT.

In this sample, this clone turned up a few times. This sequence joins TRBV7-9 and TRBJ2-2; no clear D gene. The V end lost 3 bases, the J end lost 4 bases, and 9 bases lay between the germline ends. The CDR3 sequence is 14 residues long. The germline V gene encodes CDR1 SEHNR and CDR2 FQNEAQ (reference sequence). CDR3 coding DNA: TGTGCCAGCAGCTTTGGCACCCTCACCGGGGAGCTGTTTTTT. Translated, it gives CASSFGTLTGELFF. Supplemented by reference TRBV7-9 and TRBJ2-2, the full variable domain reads DTGVSQNPRHKITKRGQNVTFRCDPISEHNRLYWYRQTLGQGPEFLTYFQNEAQLEKSRLLSDRFSAERPKGSFSTLEIQRTEQGDSAMYLCASSFGTLTGELFFGEGSRLTVL.

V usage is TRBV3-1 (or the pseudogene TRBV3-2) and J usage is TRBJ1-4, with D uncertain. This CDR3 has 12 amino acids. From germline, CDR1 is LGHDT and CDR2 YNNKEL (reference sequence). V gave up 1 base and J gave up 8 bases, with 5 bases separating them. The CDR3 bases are TGTGCCAGCAGCCAAGCAAAGGAAAAACTGTTTTTT. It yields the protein CASSQAKEKLFF.

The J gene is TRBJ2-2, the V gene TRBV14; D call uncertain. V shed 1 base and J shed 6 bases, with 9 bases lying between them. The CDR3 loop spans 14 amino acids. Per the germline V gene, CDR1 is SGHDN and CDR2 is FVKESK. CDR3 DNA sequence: TGTGCCAGCAGCCAAGTTCTACCTTCCGGGGAGCTGTTTTTT. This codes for CASSQVLPSGELFF.

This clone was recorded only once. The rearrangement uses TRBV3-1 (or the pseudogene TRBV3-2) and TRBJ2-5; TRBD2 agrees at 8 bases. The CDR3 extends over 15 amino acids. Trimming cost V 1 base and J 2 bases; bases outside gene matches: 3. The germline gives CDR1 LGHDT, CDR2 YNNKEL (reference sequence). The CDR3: CASSQAGGAQETQYF. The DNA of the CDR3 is TGTGCCAGCAGCCAAGCGGGAGGGGCTCAAGAGACCCAGTACTTC.

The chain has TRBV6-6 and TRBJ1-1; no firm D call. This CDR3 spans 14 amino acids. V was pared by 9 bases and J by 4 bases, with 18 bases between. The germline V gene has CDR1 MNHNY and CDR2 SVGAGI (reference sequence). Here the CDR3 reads CASTPRGFATEAFF. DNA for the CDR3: TGTGCCAGTACCCCCCGAGGGTTCGCCACTGAAGCTTTCTTT.

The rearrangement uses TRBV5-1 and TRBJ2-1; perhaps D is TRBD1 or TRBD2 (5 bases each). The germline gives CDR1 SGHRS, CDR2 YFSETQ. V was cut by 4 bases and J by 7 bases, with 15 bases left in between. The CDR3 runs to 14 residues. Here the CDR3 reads CASSETGLGNEQFF. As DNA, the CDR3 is TGCGCCAGCAGCGAGACGGGGCTGGGGAATGAGCAGTTCTTC.

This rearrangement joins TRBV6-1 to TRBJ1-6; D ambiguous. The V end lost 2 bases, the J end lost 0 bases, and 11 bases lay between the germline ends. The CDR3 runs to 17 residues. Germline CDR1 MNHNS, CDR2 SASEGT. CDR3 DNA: TGTGCCAGCAGTGAATGGGCAGTGAGCTCCTATAATTCACCCCTCCACTTT. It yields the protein CASSEWAVSSYNSPLHF.